This record covers a single T cell receptor beta chain. Its antigen remains undetermined. A junction boundary mismatches the germline segment, possibly from a read error. The CDR3 holds 13 amino acids from the cysteine to the phenylalanine. Left in the record is the CDR3 DNA by itself, 39 bases read in frame from the first base. As encoded in the germline V gene, CDR1 is SGHDN while CDR2 is FVKESK. TCRbeta CDR3 regions were amplified from genomic DNA using the immunoSEQ Assay, a bias-controlled multiplex PCR. On the authors' methods: Within the assay, amplification of reference gene primers was used to estimate how many nucleated cells each sample contained. Sequence reads were collapsed and filtered to measure the absolute abundance of every unique TCRbeta CDR3 rearrangement. For each sample, productive Simpson clonality was calculated as the square root of Simpson's diversity index across productive rearrangements. As stored in TCRdb, this immuneACCESS dataset retains in-frame rearrangements with V and J assigned. A fraction of the clones does not appear; measured against another copy, unresolved V genes explain less than half of the discrepancy, and the remainder lacks a known reason. D and trimming were read from the DNA, whereas the V and J calls and clone size are those reported in that table. The sample contains over 120,000 clones, 75% to 90% of them found a single time. The ten largest clones capture 40% to 55% of the sample.

Collaborating institutions collected whole blood in K2EDTA tubes following their own protocols. For TCRbeta analysis, collaborators shipped samples in one of three forms: frozen whole blood, isolated PBMCs, or DNA extracted from either of those sample types. This record belongs to a study of blood T cell repertoires in COVID-19 (dated by TCRdb to about 2020). Describing the broader study: Collaborator samples came from the United States, Italy and Spain and covered acute and convalescent phases of COVID-19. The material from the prospective study consisted of cDNA or gDNA derived from T cells, B-cell-depleted T cells, or PBMCs. The dataset comprised deeply sampled blood TCRbeta repertoires from subjects exposed to, actively infected with, or recovered from COVID-19. The repertoires were made available in a free public database intended to serve as a resource for research on the immune response to SARS-CoV-2. The samples were drawn from the first 160 participants of the ongoing ImmuneRACE study and from 950 to 1,500 subjects provided by 6 global collaborators. Sample metadata almost always included a de-identified subject ID, COVID-19 status, age in years and sex. Where available, HLA class I and class II types were obtained from metadata supplied by the sample provider rather than from assay-based typing.

Study-wide conclusions, independent of this receptor: How much clinical and demographic metadata was included differed by source and by participant, and the metadata was provided uncurated.

Recombination joined TRBV14 with TRBJ2-1; 7 nucleotides in the junction match TRBD2. This TCR derives from a human donor in a cohort sampled during active COVID-19. The sample was peripheral blood. The bases are TGTGCCAGCAGCCAAGATGCGAGCGGGATTCGAATCTTC. Its protein reads: CASSQDASGIRIF. Full variable domain (CDR3 extended with the reference TRBV14 and TRBJ2-1 proteins): EAGVTQFPSHSVIEKGQTVTLRCDPISGHDNLYWYRRVMGKEIKFLLHFVKESKQDESGMPNNRFLAERTGGTYSTLKVQPAELEDSGVYFCASSQDASGIRIFGPGTRLTVL.